One sample yielded the 14 T cell receptor beta chains listed below, sequenced in a study of a mutant IDH1 vaccine in newly diagnosed glioma. Assay used: immunoSEQ multiplex PCR; TCRdb lists only in-frame clones, some missing. The sample carries more than 55,000 clones, about 81% recorded once. Time point denoted: week 23, last vaccination. Vaccination comprised doses that each held 300 ug of mutant IDH1 20-mer peptide, plus topical imiquimod. Their specific antigens are unknown. Sequencing was performed on PBMCs, taken from a glioma patient whose treatment included an IDH1 peptide vaccine. These receptors all stem from a woman aged 40 to 50 with glioma. Some clones in this sample may be carry-over from other donors' samples.

The J gene is TRBJ1-1, the V gene TRBV25-1; tentatively, D is TRBD1 (5 bases). The CDR3 is made up of 14 amino acids. The germline gives CDR1 MGHDK, CDR2 SYGVNS. Trimming removed 10 bases at V and 1 base at J, with 16 bases between. The CDR3 DNA sequence: TGTGCCACCCAACCGACAGTGACGAACACTGAAGCTTTCTTT. Translated: CATQPTVTNTEAFF.

The chain recombines TRBV5-6 with TRBJ2-5, with 8 positions matching TRBD1. Germline V gene data show CDR1 as SGHDT and CDR2 as YYEEEE. Unmatched junction bases numbered 6, after V lost 0 bases and J lost 5 bases. CDR3 size: 15 residues. The CDR3 DNA reads as TGTGCCAGCAGCTTGGTGAGGGGACAGGAGGAGACCCAGTACTTC. The encoded protein is CASSLVRGQEETQYF.

In its sample, this clone was seen a few times. J is TRBJ1-1 and V is TRBV5-1; 7 bases match TRBD1. Germline CDR1 is SGHRS and CDR2 is YFSETQ. V gave up 2 bases and J gave up 2 bases; unmatched junction bases: 15. The length of the CDR3 is 18 residues. The CDR3, as DNA: TGCGCCAGCAGCTTATCCCTCAGGGGGAATCTACTCAACACTGAAGCTTTCTTT. As protein: CASSLSLRGNLLNTEAFF. Filled out from reference TRBV5-1 and TRBJ1-1, the complete variable domain reads KAGVTQTPRYLIKTRGQQVTLSCSPISGHRSVSWYQQTPGQGLQFLFEYFSETQRNKGNFPGRFSGRQFSNSRSEMNVSTLELGDSALYLCASSLSLRGNLLNTEAFFGQGTRLTVV.

The chain couples TRBV5-6 to TRBJ2-1; 9 bases are shared with TRBD2. Per germline, CDR1 SGHDT and CDR2 YYEEEE. The CDR3 spans 17 residues. Trimming cost V 0 bases and J 4 bases; bases outside gene matches: 8. The CDR3 coding sequence is TGTGCCAGCAGCTTGGTGGTAGCGGGGGCCTCATACAATGAGCAGTTCTTC. Translated: CASSLVVAGASYNEQFF.

The genes are TRBV5-5 and TRBJ1-1; D is unresolved. This CDR3 spans 11 amino acids. Trimming cost V 2 bases and J 4 bases, with 3 bases left between them. The germline V gene encodes CDR1 SGHKS and CDR2 YYEKEE (reference sequence). In DNA form, the CDR3 reads TGTGCCAGCAGCTTTGCCACTGAAGCTTTCTTT. Protein product: CASSFATEAFF.

The V and J genes are TRBV6-6 and TRBJ1-2; D gene unclear. CDR1 is MNHNY, CDR2 SVGAGI, per germline (reference sequence). The V end was cut by 2 bases, the J end by 2 bases, with 6 bases between. The CDR3 extends over 13 amino acids. In DNA, the CDR3 is TGTGCCAGCAGTTACAGCAGAAACTATGGCTACACCTTC. It translates to CASSYSRNYGYTF.

DNA of the CDR3: TGTGCCAGCAGTAGCTCCTATAATTCACCCCTCCACTTT. Protein: CASSSSYNSPLHF. J is TRBJ1-6 and V is TRBV7-2, with D unresolved. CDR3 length equals 13 residues. Trimming removed 6 bases at V and 0 bases at J, with 3 bases between. Germline assignment: CDR1 SGHTA and CDR2 FQGNSA.

The chain carries TRBV29-1 and TRBJ2-7; TRBD1 matches at 7 bases. Trimming removed 0 bases from V and 5 bases from J; junction bases left unmatched: 10. The CDR3 has 15 amino acids. Looked up from germline, CDR1 is SQVTM and CDR2 is ANQGSEA. CDR3 sequence (DNA): TGCAGCGTTGAAGATCAGGGCAGGGGGATCAACGAGCAGTACTTC. This translates into CSVEDQGRGINEQYF.

The CDR3 loop is CASSFAEGETQYF. For the CDR3, the DNA is TGTGCCAGCAGCTTCGCCGAGGGAGAGACCCAGTACTTC. The rearrangement links TRBV7-6 to TRBJ2-5, with TRBD2 as a possible D gene (5 bases). The germline V and J ends were trimmed by 3 bases and 4 bases, with 9 bases remaining between them. The CDR3 sequence is 13 residues long. Germline CDR1 SGHVS, CDR2 FNYEAQ.

This chain uses TRBV9 with TRBJ2-7; 10 nucleotides line up with TRBD1. From germline, CDR1 is SGDLS and CDR2 YYNGEE. The CDR3 is 14 residues long. V gave up 4 bases and J gave up 2 bases; unmatched junction bases: 3. CDR3 region: CASSPGQGTYEQYF. As DNA, the CDR3 is TGTGCCAGCAGCCCGGGACAGGGGACCTACGAGCAGTACTTC.

This clone was seen just once. J is TRBJ1-5 and V is TRBV4-2; 10 bases line up with TRBD1. The CDR3 loop spans 15 amino acids. V lost 7 bases and J lost 2; bases outside the gene matches: 5. Germline-derived CDR1 and CDR2 are LGHNA and YNFKEQ. The chain's CDR3 is CASTPGTGGNQPQHF. The CDR3 nucleotides read TGTGCCAGCACTCCCGGGACAGGGGGCAATCAGCCCCAGCATTTT.

This rearrangement joins TRBV5-4 to TRBJ1-3; 7 bases match TRBD1. Trimming cost V 0 bases and J 3 bases; bases outside gene matches: 6. Germline assignment: CDR1 SGHNT and CDR2 YYREEE (reference sequence). The CDR3 contains 16 residues. The CDR3 DNA sequence: TGTGCCAGCAGCTTGGACAGGGGAAGTGGTGGAAACACCATATATTTT. Its translation: CASSLDRGSGGNTIYF.

The rearrangement links TRBV6-4 to TRBJ2-1; 9 nucleotides align to TRBD2. The CDR3 loop spans 15 amino acids. Germline CDR1 is MRHNA and CDR2 is SNTAGT. Trimming cost V 4 bases and J 5 bases; bases outside gene matches: 6. The CDR3 coding sequence is TGTGCCAGCAGTGTTAGCGGGGGATCCCACAATGAGCAGTTCTTC. It yields the protein CASSVSGGSHNEQFF.

The gene calls are TRBV29-1 and TRBJ2-5; the D is unclear. CDR3 size: 12 residues. CDR1 is SQVTM, CDR2 ANQGSEA, per germline. V was trimmed by 3 bases and J by 2 bases, leaving 7 bases between them. CDR3 protein: CSVDNLQETQYF. The DNA for the CDR3 is TGCAGCGTTGATAACCTTCAAGAGACCCAGTACTTC.